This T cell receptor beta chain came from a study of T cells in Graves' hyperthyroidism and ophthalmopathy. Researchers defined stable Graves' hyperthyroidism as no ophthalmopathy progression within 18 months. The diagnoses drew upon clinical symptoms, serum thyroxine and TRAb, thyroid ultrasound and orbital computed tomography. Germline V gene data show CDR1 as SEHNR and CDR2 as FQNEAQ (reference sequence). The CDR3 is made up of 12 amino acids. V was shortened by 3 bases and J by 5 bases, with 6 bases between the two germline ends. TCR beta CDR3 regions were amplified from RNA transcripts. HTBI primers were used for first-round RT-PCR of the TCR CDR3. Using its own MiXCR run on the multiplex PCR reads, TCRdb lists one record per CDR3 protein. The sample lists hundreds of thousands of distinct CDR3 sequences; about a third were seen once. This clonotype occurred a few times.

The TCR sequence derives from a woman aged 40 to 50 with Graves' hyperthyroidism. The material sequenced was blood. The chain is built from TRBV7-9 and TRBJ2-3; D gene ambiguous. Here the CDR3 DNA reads TGTGCCAGCAGCTTTTACGGAGATACGCAGTATTTT. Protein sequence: CASSFYGDTQYF.